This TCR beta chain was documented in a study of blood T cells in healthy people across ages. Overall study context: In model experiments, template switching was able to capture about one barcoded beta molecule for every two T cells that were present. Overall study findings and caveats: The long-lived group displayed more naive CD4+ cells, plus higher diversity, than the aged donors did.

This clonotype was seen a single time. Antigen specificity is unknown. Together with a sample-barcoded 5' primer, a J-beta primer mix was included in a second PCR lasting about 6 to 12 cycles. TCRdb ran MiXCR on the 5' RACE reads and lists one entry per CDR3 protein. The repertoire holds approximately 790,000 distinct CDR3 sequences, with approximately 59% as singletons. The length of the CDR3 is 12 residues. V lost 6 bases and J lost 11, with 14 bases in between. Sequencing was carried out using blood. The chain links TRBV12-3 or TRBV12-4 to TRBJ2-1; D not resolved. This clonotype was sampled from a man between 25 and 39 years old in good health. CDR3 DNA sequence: TGTGCCAGCAGCCCCGAGAGCACCAAGCAGTTCTTC. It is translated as CASSPESTKQFF.